This T cell receptor beta chain was sequenced for a study of cytomegalovirus exposure and HLA in healthy donors. This PCR relied on a set of 60 Vbeta primers and 13 Jbeta primers. Data came from immunoSEQ multiplex PCR; TCRdb stores just in-frame clones and leaves some out. In the table there are some 99,000 clones, 60% to 80% of which are singletons. CDR3 size: 13 residues. Trimming took 7 bases from V and 5 from J; bases not matched to a gene: 7. Per the germline V gene, CDR1 is MNHEY and CDR2 is SVGAGI. The chain joins TRBV6-5 to TRBJ2-5; 7 nucleotides align to TRBD2. This TCR came from a female donor in good health and CMV-seronegative. The specimen was PBMCs. CDR3 in amino acids: CASTRRRGETQYF. The DNA for the CDR3 is TGTGCCAGCACCAGGAGGCGGGGGGAGACCCAGTACTTC.